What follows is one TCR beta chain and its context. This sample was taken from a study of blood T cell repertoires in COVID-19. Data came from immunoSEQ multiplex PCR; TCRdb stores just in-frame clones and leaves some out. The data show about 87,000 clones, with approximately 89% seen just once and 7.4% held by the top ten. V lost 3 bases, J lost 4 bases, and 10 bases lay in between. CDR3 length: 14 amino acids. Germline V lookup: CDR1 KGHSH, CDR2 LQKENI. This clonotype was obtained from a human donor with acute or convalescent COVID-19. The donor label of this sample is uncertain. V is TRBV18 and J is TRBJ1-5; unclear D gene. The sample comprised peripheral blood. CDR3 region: CASSPGSMNQPQHF. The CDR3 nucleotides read TGTGCCAGCTCACCCGGGTCGATGAATCAGCCCCAGCATTTT.